The 13 T cell receptor beta chains in this list originate from one sample, sequenced in a study of blood T cell repertoires in COVID-19. Sequenced by immunoSEQ multiplex PCR; TCRdb stores in-frame clones only, minus some. The profile covers 110,000 to 150,000 clones, with around 87% appearing a single time and more than 5% taken by the ten largest. Sequenced sample: peripheral blood. All receptors derive from a human donor in a cohort sampled during active COVID-19.

This rearrangement joins TRBV12-2 to TRBJ2-7; the table assigns TRBD1, which was not confirmed against the DNA. TRBV12-2 is classified as a pseudogene. This CDR3 spans 16 amino acids. The CDR3 region is CASRSATPGHTYEQYF. Written as DNA, the CDR3 is TGTGCAAGTCGCTCCGCGACTCCAGGGCACACCTACGAGCAGTACTTC.

J is TRBJ1-2 and V is TRBV16; D is ambiguous. The ends were cut back, 5 bases at V and 2 bases at J, with 9 bases in the middle. The CDR3 runs 13 residues. Germline V gene lookup returns CDR1 KGHSY and CDR2 FQNENV. Here the CDR3 reads CASSALQNYGYTF. CDR3 coding DNA: TGTGCCAGCAGCGCCTTACAGAACTATGGCTACACCTTC.

This chain links TRBV18 with TRBJ2-5; a weak D match, TRBD1 (6 bases). Germline V gives CDR1 KGHSH, CDR2 LQKENI. The CDR3 spans 13 residues. The ends were cut back, 4 bases at V and 2 bases at J, with 8 bases in the middle. The DNA of the CDR3 is TGTGCCAGCTCACGGACAGAACAAGAGACCCAGTACTTC. Residues: CASSRTEQETQYF. The whole variable domain, filled in from reference TRBV18 and TRBJ2-5, reads NAGVMQNPRHLVRRRGQEARLRCSPMKGHSHVYWYRQLPEEGLKFMVYLQKENIIDESGMPKERFSAEFPKEGPSILRIQQVVRGDSAAYFCASSRTEQETQYFGPGTRLLVL.

This chain connects TRBV27 to TRBJ1-6; 7 nucleotides align to TRBD1. The CDR3 has 15 amino acids. Germline assignment: CDR1 MNHEY and CDR2 SMNVEV (reference sequence). With V trimmed by 4 bases and J by 8 bases, 8 bases remained unmatched. The CDR3 DNA reads TGTGCCAGCAGTTCAGACAGGGAAGGGGATTCACCCCTCCACTTT. The encoded protein is CASSSDREGDSPLHF.

This clone was picked up one time. The rearrangement joins TRBV5-5 to TRBJ1-2; D may be TRBD1 (5 bases). CDR1 is SGHKS and CDR2 is YYEKEE in the germline V gene (reference sequence). The CDR3 contains 12 residues. V gave up 2 bases and J gave up 4 bases, with 6 bases separating them. The CDR3 sequence is CASSFRVYGYTF. In nucleotides, the CDR3 is TGTGCCAGCAGCTTCAGGGTCTATGGCTACACCTTC.

The chain employs TRBV19 and TRBJ1-5; D may be TRBD1 (5 bases). The CDR3 runs to 15 residues. The V and J ends lost 1 base and 7 bases respectively, with 14 bases between them. Germline assignment: CDR1 LNHDA and CDR2 SQIVND (reference sequence). The CDR3 protein is CASSIGLAGDQPQHF. CDR3 bases: TGTGCCAGTAGTATAGGACTGGCGGGGGACCAGCCCCAGCATTTT.

The V call is TRBV7-3, the J call TRBJ2-6, with TRBD2 as a possible D gene (6 bases). The CDR3 consists of 15 residues. Germline CDR1 and CDR2: SGHTA and FQGTGA. V was clipped by 2 bases and J by 3 bases, with 8 bases between them. The DNA for the CDR3 is TGTGCCAGCAGCTTAGCGGGAAGTGGGGCCAACGTCCTGACTTTC. It is translated as CASSLAGSGANVLTF.

This clone was seen a handful of times. The V call is TRBV3-1 (or the pseudogene TRBV3-2), the J call TRBJ1-2; D is possibly TRBD1 (5 bases). Germline CDR1 is LGHDT and CDR2 is YNNKEL (reference sequence). This CDR3 spans 13 amino acids. The germline V and J ends were trimmed by 2 bases and 4 bases, with 8 bases remaining between them. In DNA, the CDR3 is TGTGCCAGCAGCCAACAGGGTAGCTATGGCTACACCTTC. As protein: CASSQQGSYGYTF.

The chain employs TRBV12-1 and TRBJ2-1; TRBD2, the table's D call, was not compared with the DNA. TRBV12-1 is shown as a pseudogene. CDR3 size: 22 residues. CDR3 bases: TGTGCCAGCAGCTTTCACGCTGGCGGGGGGCAATCTCCCCTTGGCGGGGGAAGAGAGCAGTTCTTC. It encodes CASSFHAGGGQSPLGGGREQFF.

This clone appeared a few times. The chain links TRBV7-9 to TRBJ1-5; 9 positions agree with TRBD1. The J segment lost 3 bases and the V segment lost 8 bases, leaving 5 bases of the junction unmatched. Germline lookup yields CDR1 SEHNR and CDR2 FQNEAQ (reference sequence). CDR3 length equals 14 residues. CDR3 coding DNA: TGTGCCAGCTCACGGACAGGGGACAATCAGCCCCAGCATTTT. Its translation: CASSRTGDNQPQHF.

This clone was seen only a few times. The rearrangement links TRBV30 to TRBJ2-5; 11 bases fit TRBD2. There are 15 residues in the CDR3. Germline CDR1 GTSNPN, CDR2 SVGIG (reference sequence). V was clipped by 2 bases and J by 6 bases; unmatched bases: 8. CDR3 sequence (DNA): TGTGCCTGGAGTAGGGATAGCGGGGGGGGCAAGACCCAGTACTTC. Its translation: CAWSRDSGGGKTQYF. Full variable domain (rest looked up from reference TRBV30 and TRBJ2-5): SQTIHQWPATLVQPVGSPLSLECTVEGTSNPNLYWYRQAAGRGLQLLFYSVGIGQISSEVPQNLSASRPQDRQFILSSKKLLLSDSGFYLCAWSRDSGGGKTQYFGPGTRLLVL.

The CDR3 protein is CASTTGLAGAGDTQYF. Written as DNA, the CDR3 is TGCGCCAGCACCACTGGACTAGCGGGAGCTGGGGATACGCAGTATTTT. This rearrangement joins TRBV5-1 to TRBJ2-3; TRBD2 matches at 13 bases. The V gene's germline CDR1 is SGHRS and CDR2 YFSETQ. The V segment lost 6 bases and the J segment 6 bases; nucleotides outside the gene matches: 10. CDR3 length: 16 residues.

The V call is TRBV28, the J call TRBJ2-7; D perhaps matches TRBD1 (5 bases). Trimming took off 6 bases at V and 2 bases at J, with 20 bases between the two ends. This CDR3 has 16 residues. Per germline, CDR1 MDHEN and CDR2 SYDVKM. The CDR3 protein is CASSQNPTGLTYEQYF. CDR3 in DNA: TGTGCCAGCAGCCAGAACCCCACAGGTTTAACCTACGAGCAGTACTTC.